This paragraph covers one T cell receptor beta chain sequence. The antigen remains undetermined. This sample was included in a study of T cells in pancreatic ductal adenocarcinoma. The study's findings and limits: Blood had more productive templates and roughly 7.5-fold more unique clonotypes than tumor. The resected pancreatic cancer cohort was biased toward the minority with early-stage disease. Tumor and blood clonality did not differ significantly, about 0.1 versus 0.07. Tumors hold more CD45RO+ effector T cells, which may bias toward lower diversity.

Selected pancreatic ductal adenocarcinoma patients had undergone surgery without neoadjuvant therapy. The CDR3 has 11 amino acids. V lost 6 bases and J 8 bases, leaving 11 bases between the germline ends. CDR1 and CDR2 from the germline V gene are SQVTM and ANQGSEA. Generated by immunoSEQ multiplex PCR, the TCRdb table keeps only in-frame clones and is missing some. The sample carries over 100,000 clones, 90% to 95% recorded once. The chain has TRBV29-1 and TRBJ2-1, with a tentative D call TRBD1 (5 bases). The sequence was obtained from a human donor with pancreatic ductal adenocarcinoma. The sample consisted of PBMCs. CDR3 in DNA: TGCAGCGTACTTCAGGGTTATGAGCAGTTCTTC. Protein product: CSVLQGYEQFF.